This T cell receptor beta chain was documented in a study of blood T cell repertoires in COVID-19 (dated by TCRdb to 2019 to 2021). Broadly, across the study: Samples from collaborators originated in the United States, Italy and Spain and spanned both the acute and convalescent phases of COVID-19. The material from the prospective study consisted of cDNA or gDNA derived from T cells, B-cell-depleted T cells, or PBMCs. The dataset comprised deeply sampled blood TCRbeta repertoires from subjects exposed to, actively infected with, or recovered from COVID-19. The repertoires were released in a freely available public database intended as a resource for research on the immune response to SARS-CoV-2. The samples were drawn from the first 160 participants of the ongoing ImmuneRACE study and from roughly 1,300 subjects provided by 6 global collaborators. The sample metadata nearly always contained a de-identified subject ID, COVID-19 status, age in years and sex. HLA class I and class II types, where available, came from metadata supplied by the sample provider rather than from assay-based typing.

Overall study outcomes, separate from this receptor: Clinical and demographic metadata were provided uncurated, with the amount varying by source and participant.

Taken from cysteine to phenylalanine, the CDR3 has 14 residues. Only the CDR3 DNA is retained, 42 bases long and in frame from the first base. V is cut by 4 bases and J by 5 bases, and the space between the germline ends is 14 bases. As encoded in the germline V gene, CDR1 is SGHDN while CDR2 is FVKESK. Each collaborating institution followed its own protocols to collect whole blood in K2EDTA tubes. For TCRbeta analysis, collaborator samples were shipped as frozen whole blood, as isolated PBMCs, or as DNA extracted from either sample type. The immunoSEQ Assay, a bias-controlled multiplex PCR, was used to amplify TCRbeta CDR3 regions from genomic DNA. In the authors' own workflow: Within the assay, amplification of reference gene primers was used to estimate how many nucleated cells each sample contained. Sequence reads were collapsed and filtered to measure the absolute abundance of every unique TCRbeta CDR3 rearrangement. For each sample, productive Simpson clonality was calculated by taking the square root of Simpson's diversity index across productive rearrangements. TCRdb retrieved this table from immuneACCESS and kept in-frame rearrangements only. Not all clones are present; in checked studies, unresolved V genes account for under half, and no reason is known for the remainder. V, J and clone size are those of that table, while D and trimming were read from the DNA. This sample lists about 73,000 clones; about 86% were detected once. Jointly, the top ten make up 5.3% of the sample.

For this clone: Its antigen specificity is not known. No much larger clone exists at a distance of one base, and base qualities are not known.

Sequenced sample: peripheral blood. This receptor chain uses TRBV14 and TRBJ1-2; TRBD1 is a weak D gene call, 5 bases matching. This clonotype was sampled from a man aged 45-65 years with active COVID-19. The CDR3 corresponds to CASSLLIQDYGYTF. The DNA reads TGTGCCAGCAGCCTTTTAATACAGGATTATGGCTACACCTTC.